This TCR beta chain emerged from a study of T cells in localized non-small cell lung cancer (TCRdb year 2020). Study-level background: T cell repertoires of 200 to 250 early-stage NSCLC patients were analyzed, with tumors being compared against uninvolved tumor-adjacent lungs. The cohort comprised a few hundred treatment-naïve NSCLC patients with resected, localized lung tumors. NSCLC patients had a mean age of roughly 64 years, and 129 were male and about a hundred female. What the authors observed across the whole study: A median of roughly 58 of the top 100 tumor clones were detected in paired uninvolved adjacent lung, and some 30 of these tumor clones were also found among the top 100 clones of the paired uninvolved adjacent lung. Multi-region tumor sequencing was not performed, so intratumor heterogeneity could not be excluded. Because of the exploratory design, TCR variables were selected using unadjusted p-values without false-discovery rate correction. Higher blood T cell density associated with longer overall survival, while higher adjacent-lung clonality associated with shorter survival. Uninvolved tumor-adjacent lung showed the highest T cell clonality, higher than tumor, which suggests more focused antigenic responses in the uninvolved tumor-adjacent lung.

At diagnosis, tumor, uninvolved tumor-adjacent lung and peripheral blood were collected and then preserved as a mix of FFPE and fresh-frozen material. Blood samples were analyzed as peripheral blood mononuclear cells for TCR repertoire profiling. TCR beta CDR3 regions were sequenced from DNA using the immunoSEQ Assay. As for the authors' bioinformatics: To compute T cell density, TCR beta template counts were normalized to usable DNA, which was estimated by amplifying housekeeping genes. Richness was estimated with the preseqR package, extrapolating to 400,000 templates for PBMC samples and 120,000 templates for tissue samples. Clonality was calculated as one minus Pielou's evenness. Tissue-enriched TCRs were identified through differential abundance testing performed on productive amino-acid clonotypes, with a minimum total count of 5 and an alpha of 0.1. The Jaccard Index and the Morisita Overlap Index were used to measure how much the repertoires overlapped between compartments. GLIPH grouped TCR beta CDR3s together with public tetramer-defined viral CDR3s, and a viral motif had to include at least three viral sequences and also show V-gene enrichment. TCRdb's version of the immuneACCESS table is confined to in-frame rearrangements and falls short of the full clone set. An unresolved V gene accounts for under half of the shortfall where checked; the remainder is of unknown origin. The V and J calls and clone size are taken from that table; D and trimming were inferred from the DNA. Counted in this sample were approximately 60,000 clones; 85% to 90% of them appeared once. The top ten clonotypes cover 1.5% to 2% of the sample.

CDR1 SNHLY and CDR2 FYNNEI are derived from the germline V gene. Its CDR3 holds 16 amino acids, cysteine through phenylalanine. Just the 48-base CDR3 DNA is kept, in frame starting at base 1. V was cut back by 4 bases and J by 0 bases, leaving a gap of 10 bases between them. As concerns this clone: Its cognate antigen has yet to be identified. Base qualities are not recorded, but no much larger clone differs from it by a single base.

The chain is assembled from TRBV2 and TRBJ2-6; the D segment could be TRBD1, given 5 matching bases. The receptor was isolated from a woman aged 35-70 years with stage I lung adenocarcinoma. The sample here was peripheral blood, taken before any cancer treatment. The CDR3: CASSGSDSSGANVLTF. The sequenced DNA is TGTGCCAGCAGTGGTTCAGACAGCTCTGGGGCCAACGTCCTGACTTTC.